This T cell receptor beta chain was recovered during a study of technical replicates of blood from a few donors. The CDR3 totals 16 residues. Germline CDR1 SNHLY, CDR2 FYNNEI. The ends were cut back, 5 bases at V and 0 bases at J, with 14 bases in the middle. The method was immunoSEQ multiplex PCR; TCRdb's version includes in-frame clones alone and lacks a portion of them. Here the sample spans 75,000 to 95,000 clones, 94% being singletons. V usage is TRBV2 and J usage is TRBJ2-1, with a tentative D call TRBD2 (5 bases). This TCR derives from a human donor in good health. Material for sequencing was T cells isolated from PBMCs. The CDR3 sequence is CASSRTGSSSYNEQFF. Here the CDR3 DNA reads TGTGCCAGCAGTAGAACGGGGAGCAGCTCCTACAATGAGCAGTTCTTC. The entire variable domain, with the rest obtained from reference TRBV2 and TRBJ2-1, is as follows: EPEVTQTPSHQVTQMGQEVILRCVPISNHLYFYWYRQILGQKVEFLVSFYNNEISEKSEIFDDQFSVERPDGSNFTLKIRSTKLEDSAMYFCASSRTGSSSYNEQFFGPGTRLTVL.